A single sample is the source of the 20 T cell receptor beta chains below, sequenced in a study of T-cell memory formation after mild COVID-19. Each CDR3 protein gets one entry after TCRdb re-called the 5' RACE reads with MiXCR. The sample lists 150,000 to 200,000 distinct CDR3 sequences, 13% to 15% occurring once. What was sequenced was PBMCs or a T cell subset sorted from them (not recorded which). These receptors originate from an adult woman who had mild COVID-19 (a few samples of this study predate the infection). Cell type and time point are not known.

The rearrangement joins TRBV29-1 to TRBJ2-5, with 9 bases lining up with TRBD2. Germline CDR1 and CDR2: SQVTM and ANQGSEA. The J segment lost 5 bases and the V segment lost 7 bases, leaving 14 bases of the junction unmatched. CDR3 length equals 15 residues. CDR3: CSGARIAGDLETQYF. As DNA, the CDR3 is TGCAGCGGTGCCCGTATAGCGGGGGACCTCGAGACCCAGTACTTC.

This clonotype came up a few times. The V and J genes are TRBV29-1 and TRBJ2-2, with 10 bases that match TRBD2. V shed 5 bases, J shed 4 bases, and the junction held 4 bases outside the gene matches. The germline V gene has CDR1 SQVTM and CDR2 ANQGSEA. The CDR3 runs 14 residues. Here the CDR3 DNA reads TGCAGCGTTCCGGGACTAGCGAGCACCGGGGAGCTGTTTTTT. It specifies CSVPGLASTGELFF.

The table lists this clonotype with many counts. The chain couples TRBV20-1 to TRBJ2-4, with 14 bases that match TRBD2. CDR3 size: 18 residues. After removal of 3 bases from V and 0 bases from J, the junction contained 7 bases not matched to a gene. Germline CDR1 is DFQATT and CDR2 is SNEGSKA (reference sequence). CDR3: CSARKTSGGAEAKNIQYF. The CDR3 DNA reads as TGCAGTGCTAGGAAGACTAGCGGGGGGGCGGAAGCCAAAAACATTCAGTACTTC.

This clonotype occurred many times. The CDR3, as DNA: TGTGCCAGCAGTCCGGGGGGTACCTACGAGCAGTACTTC. It translates to CASSPGGTYEQYF. J is TRBJ2-7 and V is TRBV12-3 or TRBV12-4, with 7 bases lining up with TRBD2. This CDR3 contains 13 residues. The V gene end was trimmed by 5 bases and the J gene end by 2 bases; junction bases not matched to a gene: 3.

Only a few counts were recorded for this clonotype. This chain links TRBV4-1 with TRBJ1-2, with D possibly matching TRBD1 (5 bases). Trimming took 4 bases from V and 2 from J, leaving 17 bases between them. CDR3 length: 16 amino acids. Germline V lookup: CDR1 MGHRA, CDR2 YSYEKL. In DNA, the CDR3 is TGCGCCAGCAGCCGTGTTGCCCGGACAAGCAACTATGGCTACACCTTC. Encoded protein: CASSRVARTSNYGYTF.

The rearrangement links TRBV5-1 to TRBJ2-5, with TRBD2 matching 8 bases. CDR3 size: 17 residues. The V segment lost 0 bases and the J segment 3 bases; nucleotides outside the gene matches: 10. CDR1 and CDR2 (germline): SGHRS, YFSETQ. CDR3 DNA: TGCGCCAGCAGCTTGGGTTCCAGCGGGGGAACGAAAGAGACCCAGTACTTC. It is translated as CASSLGSSGGTKETQYF.

This clonotype was observed a few times. The chain couples TRBV7-6 to TRBJ2-6; 8 bases are a match to TRBD1. The CDR3 consists of 20 residues. The J segment lost 3 bases and the V segment lost 1 base, leaving 14 bases of the junction unmatched. Germline V gene sequence: CDR1 SGHVS, CDR2 FNYEAQ. The CDR3 loop is CASSLGSGTGALGGANVLTF. The CDR3, as DNA: TGTGCCAGCAGCTTAGGATCCGGGACAGGAGCCTTAGGTGGGGCCAACGTCCTGACTTTC.

CDR3 bases: TGCGCCAGCAGCTTGGGGACAGGGGGTGCCACCGGGGATGAGCAGTTCTTC. It codes for CASSLGTGGATGDEQFF. This chain joins TRBV5-1 and TRBJ2-1, with TRBD1 matching 10 bases. J gave up 8 bases and V 0 bases, and 11 bases lay outside the gene matches. The germline gives CDR1 SGHRS, CDR2 YFSETQ. There are 17 residues in the CDR3.

This clonotype was seen more than once but under ten times. This chain connects TRBV12-3 or TRBV12-4 to TRBJ2-7; D is ambiguous. CDR3 size: 14 residues. V lost 3 bases and J lost 4, with 13 bases in between. The CDR3 reads CASSLKYRPYEQYF. The CDR3 nucleotides are TGTGCCAGCAGTTTGAAGTACAGACCTTACGAGCAGTACTTC.

This clonotype was picked up a small number of times. V is TRBV11-3 and J is TRBJ2-1; D ambiguous. Germline V gives CDR1 SGHNT, CDR2 YENEEA. The germline V and J ends were trimmed by 8 bases and 6 bases, with 17 bases remaining between them. This CDR3 region has 14 residues. CDR3 protein: CASGTSGFLNEQFF. The CDR3 region has the DNA TGTGCCAGCGGCACTTCAGGTTTTCTCAATGAGCAGTTCTTC.

The chain uses TRBV29-1 and TRBJ2-5; D is possibly TRBD2 (6 bases). The V end lost 7 bases, the J end lost 4 bases, and 7 bases lay between the germline ends. The germline gives CDR1 SQVTM, CDR2 ANQGSEA. This CDR3 is built from 10 residues. The CDR3 here is CSGGVETQYF. The CDR3 nucleotides are TGCAGCGGGGGGGTAGAGACCCAGTACTTC.

The J gene is TRBJ1-2, the V gene TRBV18; D uncertain. V lost 4 bases, J lost 4 bases, and 19 bases lay in between. Germline CDR1 KGHSH, CDR2 LQKENI. The CDR3 loop spans 16 amino acids. The CDR3 here is CASSRRPGRDSYGYTF. The CDR3 DNA is TGTGCCAGCTCACGGCGTCCAGGAAGGGATAGCTATGGCTACACCTTC.

About this clonotype itself: A much larger clone lies one base from this, so it may be a read error. The rearrangement uses TRBV6-5 and TRBJ2-7; D is undetermined. Germline CDR1 reads MNHEY; CDR2 reads SVGAGI. V shed 5 bases and J shed 7 bases, with 18 bases lying between them. This CDR3 spans 14 amino acids. CDR3 sequence: CASSPARLMGEQYF. The CDR3 bases are TGTGCCAGCAGTCCCGCGAGGCTCATGGGAGAGCAGTACTTC.

The chain recombines TRBV5-1 with TRBJ2-7, with a weak D call TRBD1 (6 bases). V was trimmed by 3 bases and J by 0 bases, leaving 19 bases between them. CDR1 and CDR2 (germline): SGHRS, YFSETQ. The CDR3 length is 17 residues. The CDR3 sequence is CASSWTPGQRVSYEQYF. The CDR3 region has the DNA TGCGCCAGCAGCTGGACTCCCGGACAGCGCGTCTCCTACGAGCAGTACTTC.

The chain employs TRBV12-3 or TRBV12-4 and TRBJ2-5, with TRBD2 matching 12 bases. CDR3 length: 16 amino acids. V trimming: 5 bases; J trimming: 2 bases; junction bases outside the gene matches: 6. The CDR3 coding sequence is TGTGCCAGCAGTCCTCTAGCGGGAGGGACTCAAGAGACCCAGTACTTC. It is translated as CASSPLAGGTQETQYF.

The chain carries TRBV9 and TRBJ2-1; D might be TRBD1 or TRBD2, each matching 5 bases. This CDR3 is built from 14 residues. Germline CDR1 SGDLS, CDR2 YYNGEE. Trimming removed 0 bases at V and 6 bases at J, with 10 bases between. This chain's CDR3 is CASSVERGLNEQFF. As DNA, the CDR3 is TGTGCCAGCAGCGTAGAGAGGGGCCTCAATGAGCAGTTCTTC. Based on the CDR3 plus reference TRBV9 and TRBJ2-1, the full variable domain is DSGVTQTPKHLITATGQRVTLRCSPRSGDLSVYWYQQSLDQGLQFLIQYYNGEERAKGNILERFSAQQFPDLHSELNLSSLELGDSALYFCASSVERGLNEQFFGPGTRLTVL.

This clonotype was counted between two and nine times. This chain joins TRBV7-2 and TRBJ2-7, with TRBD1 matching over 9 bases. Germline V gene data show CDR1 as SGHTA and CDR2 as FQGNSA. The V gene end was trimmed by 3 bases and the J gene end by 2 bases; junction bases not matched to a gene: 5. This CDR3 is built from 15 residues. Here the CDR3 DNA reads TGTGCCAGCAGCTTTCCCGGGACAGGGACCTACGAGCAGTACTTC. It translates to CASSFPGTGTYEQYF.

In nucleotides, the CDR3 is TGTGCCAGCAGCCCCGGACGCGCCCAAGAGACCCAGTACTTC. Translated, it gives CASSPGRAQETQYF. The chain links TRBV7-8 to TRBJ2-5; D gene ambiguous. This CDR3 spans 14 amino acids. Between the trimmed V and J ends, which lost 5 bases and 1 base, there was a span of 11 bases. Germline V lookup: CDR1 SGHVS, CDR2 FQNEAQ. Drawing the rest from reference TRBV7-8 and TRBJ2-5, the complete variable domain is GAGVSQSPRYKVAKRGQDVALRCDPISGHVSLFWYQQALGQGPEFLTYFQNEAQLDKSGLPSDRFFAERPEGSVSTLKIQRTQQEDSAVYLCASSPGRAQETQYFGPGTRLLVL.

This chain connects TRBV5-4 to TRBJ2-7; tentatively, D is TRBD2 (7 bases). CDR3 length equals 14 residues. Germline-derived CDR1 and CDR2 are SGHNT and YYREEE (reference sequence). V was pared by 4 bases and J by 5 bases, with 16 bases between. In nucleotides, the CDR3 is TGTGCCAGCAGCCCCAAGACGGGGGGCGACGAGCAGTACTTC. Its translation is CASSPKTGGDEQYF.

This clonotype showed up just a few times. CDR3 sequence reads: CASSPRSTSGGNTDTQYF. The CDR3 DNA is TGTGCCAGCTCACCACGATCGACTAGCGGAGGAAACACAGATACGCAGTATTTT. V usage is TRBV18 and J usage is TRBJ2-3; 9 bases match TRBD2. Germline lookup yields CDR1 KGHSH and CDR2 LQKENI. With 1 base clipped from V and 2 bases from J, the junction kept 10 bases outside the gene matches. This CDR3 spans 18 amino acids.